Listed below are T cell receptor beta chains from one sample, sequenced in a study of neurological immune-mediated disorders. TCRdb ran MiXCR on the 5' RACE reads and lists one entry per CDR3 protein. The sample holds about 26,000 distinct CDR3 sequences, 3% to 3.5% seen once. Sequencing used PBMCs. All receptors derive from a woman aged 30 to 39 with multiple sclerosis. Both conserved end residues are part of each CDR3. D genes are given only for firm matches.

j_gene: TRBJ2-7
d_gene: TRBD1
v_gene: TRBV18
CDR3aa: CASSRPGQRSRAYEQYF

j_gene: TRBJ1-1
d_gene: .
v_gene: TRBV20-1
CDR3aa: CSARSSLTNTEAFF

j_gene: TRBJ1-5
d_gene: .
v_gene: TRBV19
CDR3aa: CASSTTGRGNQPQHF

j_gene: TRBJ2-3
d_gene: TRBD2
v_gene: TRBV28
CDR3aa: CASSSRAGGFADTQYF

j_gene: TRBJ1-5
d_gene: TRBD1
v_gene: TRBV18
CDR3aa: CASSAGQGKRSQHF

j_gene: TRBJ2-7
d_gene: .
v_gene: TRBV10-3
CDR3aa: CAISDPQGSGVREQYF

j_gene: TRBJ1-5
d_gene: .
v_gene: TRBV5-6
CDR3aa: CASSLRRSNQPQHF

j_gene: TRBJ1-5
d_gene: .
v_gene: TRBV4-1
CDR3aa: CASSPPGPNQPQNF

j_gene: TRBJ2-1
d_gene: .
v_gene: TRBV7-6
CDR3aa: CASSLQDRGDEQFF

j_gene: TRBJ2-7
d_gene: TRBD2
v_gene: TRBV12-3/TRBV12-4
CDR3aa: CASSSWTSGSYEQYF

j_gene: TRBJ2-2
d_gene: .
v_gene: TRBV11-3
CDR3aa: CASSLESGSGTGELFF

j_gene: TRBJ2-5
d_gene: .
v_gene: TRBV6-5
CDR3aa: CASRRWRGAETQYF

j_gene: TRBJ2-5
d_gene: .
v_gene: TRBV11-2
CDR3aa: CASSPQRETQYF

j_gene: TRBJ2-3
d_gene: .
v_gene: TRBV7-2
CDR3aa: CASSLFKDTQYF

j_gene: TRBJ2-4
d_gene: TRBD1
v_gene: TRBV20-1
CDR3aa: CSAQDRVRGKNIQYF

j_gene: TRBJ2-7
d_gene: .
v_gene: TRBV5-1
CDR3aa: CASSLVGIQEQYF

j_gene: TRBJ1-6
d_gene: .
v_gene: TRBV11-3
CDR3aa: CASSLHSFSPLHF

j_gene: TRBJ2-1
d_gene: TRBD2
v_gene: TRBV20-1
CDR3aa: CSARRRLAGVGEQFF

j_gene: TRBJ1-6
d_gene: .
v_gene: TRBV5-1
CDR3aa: CASSLKPRGVTDSPLHF

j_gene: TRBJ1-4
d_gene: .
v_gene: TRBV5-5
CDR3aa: CASSFGTVSEKLFF

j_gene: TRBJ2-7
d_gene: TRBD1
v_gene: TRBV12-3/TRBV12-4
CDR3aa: CASSLVTGGVRAPDF

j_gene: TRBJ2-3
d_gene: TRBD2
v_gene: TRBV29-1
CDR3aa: CSVGGVAGGPDTQYF

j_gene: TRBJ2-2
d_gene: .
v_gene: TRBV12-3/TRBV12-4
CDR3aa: CASSLRQGGTGELFF

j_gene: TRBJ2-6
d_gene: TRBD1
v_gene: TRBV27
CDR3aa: CASSTTGVTGANVLTF

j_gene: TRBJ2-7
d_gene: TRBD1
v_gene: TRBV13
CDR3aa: CASSWGQGETYEQYF

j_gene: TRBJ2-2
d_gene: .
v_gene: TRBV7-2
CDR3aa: CASSPGERLGELFF

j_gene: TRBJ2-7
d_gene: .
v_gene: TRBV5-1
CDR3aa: CASSLEGSYYEQYF

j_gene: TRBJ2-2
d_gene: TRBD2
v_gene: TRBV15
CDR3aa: CATAGTSVGELFF

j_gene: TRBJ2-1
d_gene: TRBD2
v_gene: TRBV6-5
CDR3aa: CASSYKRLAGGRNEQFF

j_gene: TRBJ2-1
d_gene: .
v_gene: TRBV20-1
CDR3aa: CSARRADEQFF

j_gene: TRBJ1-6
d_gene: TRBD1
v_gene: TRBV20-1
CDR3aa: CSAPGQGNSPLHF

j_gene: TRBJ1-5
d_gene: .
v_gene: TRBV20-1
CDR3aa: CSAREGAVGQPQNF

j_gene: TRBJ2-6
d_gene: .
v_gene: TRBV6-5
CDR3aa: CASVSGANVLTF

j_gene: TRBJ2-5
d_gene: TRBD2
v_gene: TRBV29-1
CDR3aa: CSVERGLAGVRETQYF

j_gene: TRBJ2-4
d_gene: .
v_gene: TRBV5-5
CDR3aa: CASSFISGTAKNIQYF

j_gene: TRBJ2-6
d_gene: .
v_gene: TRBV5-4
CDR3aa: CASSFGGPFGANVLTF

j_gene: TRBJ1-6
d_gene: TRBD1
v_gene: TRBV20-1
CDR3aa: CSASNRGLNSPLNF

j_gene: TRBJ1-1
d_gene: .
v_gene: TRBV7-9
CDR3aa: CASSLEPLSEAFF

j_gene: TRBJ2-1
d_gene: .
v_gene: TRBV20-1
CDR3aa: CSARAIGGRGAKQTYNEQFF

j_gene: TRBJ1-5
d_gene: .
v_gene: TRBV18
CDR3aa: CASSPTQRGPQHF

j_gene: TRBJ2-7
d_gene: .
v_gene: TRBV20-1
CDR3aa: CSARDGSPYEQYF

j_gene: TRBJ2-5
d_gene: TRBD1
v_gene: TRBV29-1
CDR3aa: CSARTGQETQYF

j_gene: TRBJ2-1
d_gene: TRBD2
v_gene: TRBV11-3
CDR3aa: CASSKAGGLYNEQFF

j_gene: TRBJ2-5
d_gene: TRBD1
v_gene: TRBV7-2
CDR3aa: CASSQTGDAVTQYF

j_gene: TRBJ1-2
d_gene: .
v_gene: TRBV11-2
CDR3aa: CASSLEWGRQDYGYTF

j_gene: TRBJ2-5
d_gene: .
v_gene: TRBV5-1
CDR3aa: CASSRRVGGGETQYF

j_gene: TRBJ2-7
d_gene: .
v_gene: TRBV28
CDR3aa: CASRGGVLGEQYF

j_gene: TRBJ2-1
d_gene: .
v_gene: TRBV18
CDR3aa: CASSPSQSSYNEQFF

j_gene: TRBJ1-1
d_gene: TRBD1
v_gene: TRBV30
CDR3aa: CAWGTGFVTEAFF

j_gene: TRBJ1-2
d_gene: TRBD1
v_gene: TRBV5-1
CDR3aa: CASSADRDGYGYTF